This T cell receptor beta chain comes out of a study of blood T cell repertoires in COVID-19 (TCRdb year 2020). With regard to the full study: Collaborator samples came from the United States, Italy and Spain and covered acute and convalescent phases of COVID-19. The material from the prospective study consisted of cDNA or gDNA derived from T cells, B-cell-depleted T cells, or PBMCs. The dataset comprised deeply sampled blood TCRbeta repertoires from subjects exposed to, actively infected with, or recovered from COVID-19. The repertoires were made available in a free public database intended to serve as a resource for research on the immune response to SARS-CoV-2. Samples came from the ongoing ImmuneRACE study (first 160 participants) plus 1,254 subjects from 6 global collaborators. A de-identified subject ID, COVID-19 status, age in years and sex were almost always included in the sample metadata. Where HLA class I and class II types were available, the types were taken from metadata supplied by the sample provider, not from assay-based typing.

The CDR3 spans 13 residues, from the cysteine through the phenylalanine. The entry retains the CDR3 DNA only, 39 bases that are in frame from base 1. The germline V end is reduced by 8 bases and the J end by 1 base; junction bases left unmatched: 4. The germline V gene sets CDR1 to SGHTA and CDR2 to FQGNSA. TCRbeta CDR3 regions were amplified from genomic DNA using the immunoSEQ Assay, a bias-controlled multiplex PCR. The paper's processing steps were these. Within the assay, amplification of reference gene primers was used to estimate how many nucleated cells each sample contained. To quantify the absolute abundance of each unique TCRbeta CDR3 rearrangement, sequence reads were collapsed and filtered. For each sample, productive Simpson clonality was calculated as the square root of Simpson's diversity index over productive rearrangements. Entries here come from immuneACCESS through TCRdb and include only in-frame sequences with V and J called. Some clones fail to appear in such tables; in the studies checked, an unresolved V gene covers under half of the shortfall, and the cause of the remainder is unknown. That table supplies the V and J calls and clone size; D and trimming were determined from the DNA. The sample table shows tens of thousands of clones, and around 87% are seen once. The ten largest clonotypes hold about 6.3% of the sample.

The study at large found these results: Clinical and demographic metadata were provided uncurated, with the amount varying by source and participant.

As to this clone: The specificity of this receptor is unknown. No base quality information exists; no much larger clone differs at one position.

Whole blood was collected in K2EDTA tubes by collaborating institutions according to the institutions' own protocols. For TCRbeta analysis, collaborators shipped samples as frozen whole blood, isolated PBMCs, or DNA extracted from either of those sample types. The sample comprised peripheral blood. The clonotype comes from a man aged 60 to 75 with active or convalescent COVID-19. This receptor chain uses TRBV7-2 and TRBJ1-2, with 7 junctional bases fitting TRBD1. The CDR3 region reads CASSQGINYGYTF. The nucleotide sequence is given as TGTGCCAGCTCACAGGGGATTAACTATGGCTACACCTTC.